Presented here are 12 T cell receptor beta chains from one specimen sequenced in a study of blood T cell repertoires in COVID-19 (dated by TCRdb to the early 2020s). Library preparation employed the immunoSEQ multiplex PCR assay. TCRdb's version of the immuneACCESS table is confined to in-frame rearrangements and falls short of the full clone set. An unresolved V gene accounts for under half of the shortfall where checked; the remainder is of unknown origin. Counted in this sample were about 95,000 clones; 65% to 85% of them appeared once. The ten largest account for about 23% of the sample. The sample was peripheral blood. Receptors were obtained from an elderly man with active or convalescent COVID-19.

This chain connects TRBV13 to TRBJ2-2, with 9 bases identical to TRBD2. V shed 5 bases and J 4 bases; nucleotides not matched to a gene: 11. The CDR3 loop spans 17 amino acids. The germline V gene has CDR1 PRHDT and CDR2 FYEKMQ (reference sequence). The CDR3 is CASSPRRLAGATGELFF. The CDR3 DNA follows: TGTGCCAGCAGCCCACGCCGGTTAGCGGGAGCCACCGGGGAGCTGTTTTTT.

In DNA form, the CDR3 reads TGTGCCAGCAGTTACTCCTGGACAGGGTTAGGTGAAGCTTTCTTT. Its translation: CASSYSWTGLGEAFF. The chain couples TRBV6-7 to TRBJ1-1, with 8 positions matching TRBD1. TRBV6-7 is assigned to the ORF class and has an uncertain function. The CDR3 covers 15 residues. The junction had 7 bases not matched to a gene; V was cut back by 0 bases and J by 7 bases.

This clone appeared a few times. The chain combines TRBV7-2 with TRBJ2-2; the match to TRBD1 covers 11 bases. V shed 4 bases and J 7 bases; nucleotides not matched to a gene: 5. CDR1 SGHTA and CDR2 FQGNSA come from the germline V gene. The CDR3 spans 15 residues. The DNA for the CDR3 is TGTGCCAGCAGCTGGACAGGGGGCGATGGCGGGGAGCTGTTTTTT. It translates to CASSWTGGDGGELFF.

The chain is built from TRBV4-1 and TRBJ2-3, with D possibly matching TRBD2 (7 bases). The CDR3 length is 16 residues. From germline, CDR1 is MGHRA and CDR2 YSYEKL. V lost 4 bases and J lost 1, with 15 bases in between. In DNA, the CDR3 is TGCGCCAGCAGCCTTCGTGAGGGGGGGCGCACAGATACGCAGTATTTT. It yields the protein CASSLREGGRTDTQYF.

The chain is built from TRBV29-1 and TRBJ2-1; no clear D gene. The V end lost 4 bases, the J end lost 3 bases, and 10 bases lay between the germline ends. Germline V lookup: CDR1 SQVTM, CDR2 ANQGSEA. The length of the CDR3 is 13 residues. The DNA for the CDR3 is TGCAGCGTTGGACGGCCTAGCTACAATGAGCAGTTCTTC. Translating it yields CSVGRPSYNEQFF.

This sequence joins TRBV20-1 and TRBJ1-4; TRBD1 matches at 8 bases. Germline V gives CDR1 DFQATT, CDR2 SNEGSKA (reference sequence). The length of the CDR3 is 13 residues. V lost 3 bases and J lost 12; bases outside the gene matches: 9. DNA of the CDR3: TGCAGTGCTAGTGGTCAGGGGGCGTCGGAACTGTTTTTT. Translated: CSASGQGASELFF.

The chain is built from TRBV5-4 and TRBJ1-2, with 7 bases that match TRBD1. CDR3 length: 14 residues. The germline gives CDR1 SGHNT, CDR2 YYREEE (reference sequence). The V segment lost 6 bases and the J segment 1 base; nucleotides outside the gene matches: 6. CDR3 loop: CASTWDRVNYGYTF. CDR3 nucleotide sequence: TGTGCCAGCACCTGGGACAGAGTTAACTATGGCTACACCTTC. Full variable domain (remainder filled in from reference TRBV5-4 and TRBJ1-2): ETGVTQSPTHLIKTRGQQVTLRCSSQSGHNTVSWYQQALGQGPQFIFQYYREEENGRGNFPPRFSGLQFPNYSSELNVNALELDDSALYLCASTWDRVNYGYTFGSGTRLTVV.

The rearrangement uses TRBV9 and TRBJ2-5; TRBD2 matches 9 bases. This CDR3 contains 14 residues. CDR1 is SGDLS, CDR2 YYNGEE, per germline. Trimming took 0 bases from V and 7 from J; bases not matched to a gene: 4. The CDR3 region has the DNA TGTGCCAGCAGCGTAGCAGGGCGGGAGGGGACCCAGTACTTC. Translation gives CASSVAGREGTQYF.

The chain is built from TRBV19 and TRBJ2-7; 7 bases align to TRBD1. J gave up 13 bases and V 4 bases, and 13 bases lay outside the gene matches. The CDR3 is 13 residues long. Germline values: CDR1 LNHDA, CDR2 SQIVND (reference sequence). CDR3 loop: CASSTHAGGTSYF. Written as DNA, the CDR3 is TGTGCCAGTAGTACCCACGCAGGGGGTACGTCCTACTTC.

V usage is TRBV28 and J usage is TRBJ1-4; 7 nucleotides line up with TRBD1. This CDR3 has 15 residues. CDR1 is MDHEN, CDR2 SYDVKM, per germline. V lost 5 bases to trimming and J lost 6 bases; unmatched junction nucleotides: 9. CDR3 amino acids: CASSGRGRGDEKLFF. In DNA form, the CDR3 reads TGTGCCAGCAGTGGAAGGGGGCGGGGAGATGAAAAACTGTTTTTT.

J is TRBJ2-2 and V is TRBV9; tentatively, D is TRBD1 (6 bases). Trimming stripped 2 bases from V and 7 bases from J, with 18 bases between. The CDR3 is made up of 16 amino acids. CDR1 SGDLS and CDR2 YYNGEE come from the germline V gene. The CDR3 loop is CASSVEVRTEFGELFF. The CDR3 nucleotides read TGTGCCAGCAGCGTCGAGGTCCGGACAGAGTTCGGGGAGCTGTTTTTT.

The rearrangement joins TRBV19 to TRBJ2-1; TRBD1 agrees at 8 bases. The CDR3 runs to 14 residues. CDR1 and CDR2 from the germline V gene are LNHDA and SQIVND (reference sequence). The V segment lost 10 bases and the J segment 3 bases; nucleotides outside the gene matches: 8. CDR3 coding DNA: TGTGCCACCCAGGGGACAGGAGACTACAATGAGCAGTTCTTC. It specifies CATQGTGDYNEQFF.